This T cell receptor beta chain was recorded in a study of vaccination and CD4 T cells after COVID-19. Whole-study context: Four females and six males made up the convalescents, two of whom were Hispanic.

Whole-study findings and limits: Relatively few convalescent patients were studied, without early post-infection timepoints.

In regard to this clonotype: No antigen is known for it.

The Oncomine TCR Beta short-read assay sequenced DNA from cultured CD4+ T cells. Someone extracted genomic DNA from cultured CD4+ T cells. TCRdb redid the calling of the PCR reads with MiXCR, one entry per CDR3 protein. The sample shows 20,000 or so distinct CDR3 sequences, less than 35% of them seen only once. As for treatment: approximately 9-day PBMC culture with coronavirus spike peptide pools or control peptides (ViraFEST assay). V lost 7 bases, J lost 8 bases, and 19 bases lay in between. This CDR3 has 15 amino acids. Germline V gene data show CDR1 as KGHDR and CDR2 as SFDVKD. The sequence derives from a human donor with COVID-19. This rearrangement joins TRBV24-1 to TRBJ2-2; tentative D call: TRBD2 (6 bases). The sequencing input was cultured CD4+ T cells from blood. CDR3 nucleotide sequence: TGTGCCACCAGCGACACGGAGCGGGCCGCGGGGGAGCTGTTTTTT. Translated: CATSDTERAAGELFF.